What follows describes a single T cell receptor beta chain. TCRdb redid the calling of the reads with MiXCR, one entry per CDR3 protein. The data contain some 230,000 distinct CDR3 sequences, roughly 22% of them singletons. These data come from a study of T cell repertoires in cytomegalovirus infection. Looked up from germline, CDR1 is PRHDT and CDR2 is FYEKMQ (reference sequence). The V gene lost 4 bases and the J gene lost 2 bases, with 5 bases spanning the gap. CDR3 length: 12 residues. The origin of this receptor is a human donor in good health (CMV status not recorded). Some clones in this sample may be carry-over from other donors' samples. The V and J genes are TRBV13 and TRBJ2-5; no clear D. Sequencing was carried out using CD8+ T cells from PBMCs. The CDR3 reads CASSSSQETQYF. The CDR3 DNA follows: TGTGCCAGCAGCTCATCGCAAGAGACCCAGTACTTC.